This T cell receptor delta chain was obtained from a study of Vδ1+ human thymocytes. Study-level results: Donors shared many TRG clonotypes but few TRD clonotypes. Thymic TRG and TRD repertoires appeared highly polyclonal.

V lost 3 bases, J lost 2 bases, and 37 bases lay in between. Germline-derived CDR1 and CDR2 are TSWWSYY and QGS. The CDR3 sequence is 23 residues long. Alphabeta T cells were depleted, then CD3+ Vdelta1+ Vdelta2- thymocytes were FACS-sorted. A remark on this clone: Its antigen is currently unknown.

The template was reverse-transcribed extracted RNA. The CDR3 regions were amplified by multiplex PCR from V-gene primers to a constant-region primer. TCRdb re-called clones from the multiplex PCR reads using CATT. The sample lists 20,000 to 25,000 delta-chain clones, approximately 30% occurring once. Sequencing used Vdelta1+ gamma-delta thymocytes from the thymus. Sample subset: FACS-sorted CD3+ TCRalphabeta- TCRVdelta1+ TCRVdelta2- thymocytes. The chain is built from TRDV1 and TRDJ1, with D possibly matching TRDD2 (7 bases). The clonotype comes from a boy in the first two years of life who had congenital heart surgery. The CDR3 is CALGEARTLPPLWGGPGTDKLIF. The CDR3 DNA sequence: TGTGCTCTTGGGGAGGCCCGGACCCTTCCTCCTCTCTGGGGAGGACCAGGTACCGATAAACTCATCTTT.